Below are 9 T cell receptor beta chains sequenced from a single sample in a study of response to subunit inactivated influenza vaccine (dated by TCRdb to between 2018 and 2020). The library relied on RT-PCR. Instrument on record: Illumina HiSeq 2500. TCRdb itself trimmed the public reads at Q25 with fastp, ran MiXCR and retained productive beta chains. Rows are combined by CDR3 protein, so each entry shows the most common genes and DNA. Present in this sample are more than 700,000 distinct CDR3 sequences, 20% to 25% of which were seen just once. Roughly a tenth of the sample is in the top ten clones. Sequencing was performed on PBMCs from blood, taken 4 to 6 days after vaccination. All receptors derive from a man between 45 and 60 years old who received an inactivated influenza vaccine. Donor details come from another sample of the same person, matched by shared clones.

This clonotype was picked up a small number of times. The V call is TRBV20-1, the J call TRBJ2-3; 9 bases are shared with TRBD2. Germline CDR1 reads DFQATT; CDR2 reads SNEGSKA (reference sequence). V gave up 0 bases and J gave up 6 bases; unmatched junction bases: 7. The CDR3 sequence is 15 residues long. CDR3 bases: TGCAGTGCTAGAGATCTCGGCGGGAGGGGTGATACGCAGTATTTT. Protein product: CSARDLGGRGDTQYF.

The chain uses TRBV7-9 and TRBJ2-3, with TRBD1 identical over 8 bases. The V and J ends lost 5 bases and 4 bases, in that order; junction bases with no gene match: 2. The CDR3 runs to 13 residues. Looked up from germline, CDR1 is SEHNR and CDR2 is FQNEAQ (reference sequence). The chain's CDR3 is CASSATGADTQYF. The CDR3 DNA reads as TGTGCCAGCAGCGCGACAGGGGCAGATACGCAGTATTTT.

The chain is built from TRBV7-2 and TRBJ1-3; 7 bases are shared with TRBD1. V dropped 4 bases and J dropped 7; count of bases not matched to a gene: 10. The CDR3 is made up of 15 amino acids. Germline CDR1 reads SGHTA; CDR2 reads FQGNSA. Here the CDR3 reads CASSWDSLDRNTIYF. The CDR3 DNA sequence: TGTGCCAGCAGCTGGGACAGCCTTGATAGGAACACCATATATTTT. The whole variable domain, filled in from reference TRBV7-2 and TRBJ1-3, reads GAGVSQSPSNKVTEKGKDVELRCDPISGHTALYWYRQSLGQGLEFLIYFQGNSAPDKSGLPSDRFSAERTGGSVSTLTIQRTQQEDSAVYLCASSWDSLDRNTIYFGEGSWLTVV.

The genes are TRBV15 and TRBJ1-1; no reliable D call. V was clipped by 0 bases and J by 3 bases, with 11 bases between them. Germline CDR1 and CDR2: LNHNV and YYDKDF (reference sequence). The CDR3 has 15 amino acids. The CDR3 DNA sequence: TGTGCCACCAGCAGAGATTGGCGAACGGACACTGAAGCTTTCTTT. It is translated as CATSRDWRTDTEAFF.

The chain recombines TRBV4-1 with TRBJ2-7; D is unclear. Trimming removed 3 bases from V and 0 bases from J, with 6 bases in between. This CDR3 is 13 amino acids long. Germline loops: CDR1 MGHRA, CDR2 YSYEKL. The CDR3 coding sequence is TGCGCCAGCAGCCACCAGAACTCCTACGAGCAGTACTTC. It yields the protein CASSHQNSYEQYF.

This clonotype was found a few times. The V and J genes are TRBV29-1 and TRBJ2-1; D gene uncertain. The CDR3 spans 13 residues. Germline-derived CDR1 and CDR2 are SQVTM and ANQGSEA. With 6 bases removed from V and 6 bases from J, the gap between germline ends came to 15 bases. As DNA, the CDR3 is TGCAGCGTGCAGGTTACCACCGCCAATGAGCAGTTCTTC. Translation: CSVQVTTANEQFF.

This clonotype was seen more than once but under ten times. V usage is TRBV20-1 and J usage is TRBJ2-7, with D perhaps being TRBD1 or TRBD2 (6 bases each). Trimming removed 3 bases at V and 6 bases at J, with 18 bases between. Looked up from germline, CDR1 is DFQATT and CDR2 is SNEGSKA (reference sequence). The CDR3 is made up of 14 amino acids. The CDR3 loop reads CSARIPGGIGEQYF. Here the CDR3 DNA reads TGCAGTGCTAGGATACCCGGGGGCATCGGCGAGCAGTACTTC.

This clonotype was seen repeatedly, ten times or more. The chain combines TRBV11-2 with TRBJ1-6; D remains unclear. Between the trimmed V and J ends, which lost 4 bases and 7 bases, there was a span of 17 bases. CDR1 is SGHAT, CDR2 FQNNGV, per germline. The CDR3 spans 16 residues. CDR3 region: CASSSLRAVRNSPLHF. For the CDR3, the DNA is TGTGCCAGCAGCTCCCTAAGGGCAGTCCGAAATTCACCCCTCCACTTT.

The V call is TRBV20-1, the J call TRBJ1-5; tentative D call: TRBD1 (6 bases). Trimming took 5 bases from V and 2 from J, leaving 13 bases between them. This CDR3 comprises 14 residues. Germline CDR1 and CDR2: DFQATT and SNEGSKA (reference sequence). In DNA, the CDR3 is TGCAGTGCTCGATACAGGGCTCGCAATCAGCCCCAGCATTTT. The encoded protein is CSARYRARNQPQHF.